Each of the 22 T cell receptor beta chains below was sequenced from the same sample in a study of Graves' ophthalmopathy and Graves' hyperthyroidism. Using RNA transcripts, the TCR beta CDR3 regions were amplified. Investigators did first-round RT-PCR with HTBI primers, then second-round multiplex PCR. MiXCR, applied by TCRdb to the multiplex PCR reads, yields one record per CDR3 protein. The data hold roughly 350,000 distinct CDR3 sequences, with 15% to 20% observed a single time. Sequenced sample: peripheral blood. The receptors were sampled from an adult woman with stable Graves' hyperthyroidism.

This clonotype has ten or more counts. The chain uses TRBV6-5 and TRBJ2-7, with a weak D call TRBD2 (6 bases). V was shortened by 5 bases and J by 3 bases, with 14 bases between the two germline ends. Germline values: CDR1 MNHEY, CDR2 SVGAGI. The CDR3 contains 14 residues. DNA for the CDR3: TGTGCCAGCAGTACCGCGGAGGGAGACTACGAGCAGTACTTC. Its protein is CASSTAEGDYEQYF.

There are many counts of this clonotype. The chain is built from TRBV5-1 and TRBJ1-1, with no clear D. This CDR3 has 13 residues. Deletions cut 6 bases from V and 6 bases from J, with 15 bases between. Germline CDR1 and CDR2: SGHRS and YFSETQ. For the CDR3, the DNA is TGCGCCAGCACCCCGGGAGGGTCGGCTGAAGCTTTCTTT. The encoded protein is CASTPGGSAEAFF.

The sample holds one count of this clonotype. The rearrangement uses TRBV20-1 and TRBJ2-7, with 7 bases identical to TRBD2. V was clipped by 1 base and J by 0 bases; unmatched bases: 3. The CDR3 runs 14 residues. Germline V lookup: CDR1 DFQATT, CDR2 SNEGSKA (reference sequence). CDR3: CSARGPSGSYEQYF. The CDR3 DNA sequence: TGCAGTGCTAGAGGACCTAGCGGCTCCTACGAGCAGTACTTC.

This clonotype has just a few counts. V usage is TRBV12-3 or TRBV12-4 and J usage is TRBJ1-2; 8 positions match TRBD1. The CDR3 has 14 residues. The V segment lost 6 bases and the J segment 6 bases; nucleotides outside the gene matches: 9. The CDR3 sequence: CASSVTGEVHGYTF. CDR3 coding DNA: TGTGCCAGCAGCGTGACAGGGGAGGTTCATGGCTACACCTTC.

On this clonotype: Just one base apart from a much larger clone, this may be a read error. For the CDR3, the DNA is TGTGCCGGCAGCCAGGCTTGGGACGACAAAAACATTCAGTACTTC. Translated, it gives CAGSQAWDDKNIQYF. The gene calls are TRBV3-1 and TRBJ2-4; D may correspond to TRBD1 or TRBD2 (5 bases each). The CDR3 consists of 15 residues. CDR1 LGHDT and CDR2 YNNKEL come from the germline V gene (reference sequence).

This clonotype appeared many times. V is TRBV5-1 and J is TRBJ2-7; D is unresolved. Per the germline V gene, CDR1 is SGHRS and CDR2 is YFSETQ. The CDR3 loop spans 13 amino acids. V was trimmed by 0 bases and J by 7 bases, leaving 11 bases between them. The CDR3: CASSLEGSGEQYF. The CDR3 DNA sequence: TGCGCCAGCAGCTTGGAGGGCTCCGGGGAGCAGTACTTC.

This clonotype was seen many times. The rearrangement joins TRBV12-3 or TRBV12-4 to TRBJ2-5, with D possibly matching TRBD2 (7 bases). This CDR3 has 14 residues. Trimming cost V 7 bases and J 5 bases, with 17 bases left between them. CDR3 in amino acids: CASNSGGAGETQYF. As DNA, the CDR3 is TGTGCCAGCAATTCGGGGGGCGCAGGGGAGACCCAGTACTTC.

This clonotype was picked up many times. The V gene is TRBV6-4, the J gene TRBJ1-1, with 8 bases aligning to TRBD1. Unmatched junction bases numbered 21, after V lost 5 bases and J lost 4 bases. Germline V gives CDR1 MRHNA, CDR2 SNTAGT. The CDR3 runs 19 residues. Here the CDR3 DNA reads TGTGCCAGCAGTCCCCACCGACCCAACCAGGGGGCGCGGCGCACTGAAGCTTTCTTT. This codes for CASSPHRPNQGARRTEAFF.

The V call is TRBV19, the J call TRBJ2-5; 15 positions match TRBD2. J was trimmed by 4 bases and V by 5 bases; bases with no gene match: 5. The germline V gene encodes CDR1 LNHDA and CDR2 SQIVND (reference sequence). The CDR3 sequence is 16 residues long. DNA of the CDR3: TGTGCCAGTAGTCGCACGGGACTAGCGGGGGGAGAGACCCAGTACTTC. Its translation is CASSRTGLAGGETQYF.

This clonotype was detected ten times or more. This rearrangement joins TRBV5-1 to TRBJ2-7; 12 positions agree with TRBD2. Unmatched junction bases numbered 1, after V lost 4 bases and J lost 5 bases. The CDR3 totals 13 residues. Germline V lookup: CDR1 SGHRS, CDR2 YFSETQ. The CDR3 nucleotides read TGCGCCAGCAGCCGGACTAGCGGGAACGAGCAGTACTTC. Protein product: CASSRTSGNEQYF.

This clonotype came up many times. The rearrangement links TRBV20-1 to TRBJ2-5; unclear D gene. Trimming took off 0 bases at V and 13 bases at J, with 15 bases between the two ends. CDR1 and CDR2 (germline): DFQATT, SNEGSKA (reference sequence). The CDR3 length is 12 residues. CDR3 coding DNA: TGCAGTGCTAGAGATCCTCCCCAAAAAATGTACTTC. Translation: CSARDPPQKMYF.

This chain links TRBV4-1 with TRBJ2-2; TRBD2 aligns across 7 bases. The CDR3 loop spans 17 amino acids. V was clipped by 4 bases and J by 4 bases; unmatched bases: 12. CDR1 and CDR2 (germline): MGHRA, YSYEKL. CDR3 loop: CASSRIPAGVLTGELFF. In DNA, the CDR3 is TGCGCCAGCAGCCGAATACCCGCGGGGGTCCTCACCGGGGAGCTGTTTTTT.

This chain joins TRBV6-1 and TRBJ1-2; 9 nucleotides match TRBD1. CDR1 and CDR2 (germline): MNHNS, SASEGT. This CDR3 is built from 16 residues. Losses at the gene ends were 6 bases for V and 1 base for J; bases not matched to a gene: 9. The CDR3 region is CASRNSGQGINYGYTF. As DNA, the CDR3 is TGTGCCAGCAGGAACTCAGGACAGGGGATTAACTATGGCTACACCTTC.

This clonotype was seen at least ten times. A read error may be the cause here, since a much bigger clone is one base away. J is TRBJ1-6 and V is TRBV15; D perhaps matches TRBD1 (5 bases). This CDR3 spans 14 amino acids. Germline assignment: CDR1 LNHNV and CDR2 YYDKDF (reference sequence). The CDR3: CATSRQGMSSHLHF. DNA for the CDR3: TGTGCCACCAGCAGACAGGGCATGAGTTCACACCTCCACTTT. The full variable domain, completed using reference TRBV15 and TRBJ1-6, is DAMVIQNPRYQVTQFGKPVTLSCSQTLNHNVMYWYQQKSSQAPKLLFHYYDKDFNNEADTPDNFQSRRPNTSFCFLDIRSPGLGDTAMYLCATSRQGMSSHLHFGNGTRLTVT.

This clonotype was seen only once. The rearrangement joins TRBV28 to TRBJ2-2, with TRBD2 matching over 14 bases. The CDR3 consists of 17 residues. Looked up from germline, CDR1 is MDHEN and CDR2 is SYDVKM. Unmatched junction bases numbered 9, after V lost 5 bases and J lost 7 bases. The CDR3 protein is CASSLGLAGELGGELFF. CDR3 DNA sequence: TGTGCCAGCAGTCTGGGACTAGCGGGAGAATTAGGCGGGGAGCTGTTTTTT.

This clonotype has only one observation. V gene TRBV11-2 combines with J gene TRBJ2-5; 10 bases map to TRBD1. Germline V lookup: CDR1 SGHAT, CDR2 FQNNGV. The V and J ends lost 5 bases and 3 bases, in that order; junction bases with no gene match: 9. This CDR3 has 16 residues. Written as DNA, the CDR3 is TGTGCCAGCAGCCGAGTTGTCGGGACAGGGGAAGAGACCCAGTACTTC. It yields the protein CASSRVVGTGEETQYF. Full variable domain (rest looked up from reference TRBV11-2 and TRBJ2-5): EAGVAQSPRYKIIEKRQSVAFWCNPISGHATLYWYQQILGQGPKLLIQFQNNGVVDDSQLPKDRFSAERLKGVDSTLKIQPAKLEDSAVYLCASSRVVGTGEETQYFGPGTRLLVL.

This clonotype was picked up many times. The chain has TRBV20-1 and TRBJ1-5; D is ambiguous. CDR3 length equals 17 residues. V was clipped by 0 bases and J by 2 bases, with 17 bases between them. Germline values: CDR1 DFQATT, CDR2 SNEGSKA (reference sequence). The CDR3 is CSARDGRWGLGNQPQHF. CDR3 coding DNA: TGCAGTGCTAGAGATGGGAGGTGGGGATTGGGCAATCAGCCCCAGCATTTT.

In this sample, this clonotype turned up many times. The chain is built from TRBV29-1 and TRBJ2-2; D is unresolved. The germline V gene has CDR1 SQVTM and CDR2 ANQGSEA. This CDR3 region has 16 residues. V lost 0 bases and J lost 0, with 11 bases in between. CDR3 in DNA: TGCAGCGTTGAAGATTGGGAATCGCCGAACACCGGGGAGCTGTTTTTT. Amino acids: CSVEDWESPNTGELFF.

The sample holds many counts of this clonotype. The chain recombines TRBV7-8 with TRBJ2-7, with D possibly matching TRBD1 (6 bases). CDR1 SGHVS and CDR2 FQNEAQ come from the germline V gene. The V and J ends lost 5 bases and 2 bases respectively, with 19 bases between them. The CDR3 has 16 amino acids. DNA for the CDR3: TGTGCCAGCAGCCCCTCTAGGGGGAGAGGGGCCTACGAGCAGTACTTC. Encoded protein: CASSPSRGRGAYEQYF.

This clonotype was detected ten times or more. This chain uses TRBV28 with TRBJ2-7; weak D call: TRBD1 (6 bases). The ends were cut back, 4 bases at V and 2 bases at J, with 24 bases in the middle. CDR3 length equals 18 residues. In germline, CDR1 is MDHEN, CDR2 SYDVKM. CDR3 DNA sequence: TGTGCCAGCAGTTCCTCACTCAAAACTGACAGGTTCGCCTACGAGCAGTACTTC. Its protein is CASSSSLKTDRFAYEQYF.

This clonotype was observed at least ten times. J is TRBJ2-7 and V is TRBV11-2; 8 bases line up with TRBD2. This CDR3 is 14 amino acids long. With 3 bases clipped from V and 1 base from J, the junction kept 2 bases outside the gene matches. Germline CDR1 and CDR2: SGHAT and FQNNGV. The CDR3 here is CASSLTSASYEQYF. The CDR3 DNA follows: TGTGCCAGCAGCTTGACTAGCGCATCCTACGAGCAGTACTTC.

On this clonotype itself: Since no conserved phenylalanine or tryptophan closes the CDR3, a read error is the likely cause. CDR3 protein: CAWSVRRNTEAFY. In DNA form, the CDR3 reads TGTGCCTGGAGCGTACGGAGGAACACTGAAGCTTTCTAT. The chain combines TRBV30 with TRBJ1-1; D is ambiguous. This CDR3 has 13 amino acids. V gave up 3 bases and J gave up 1 base, with 9 bases separating them. Germline lookup yields CDR1 GTSNPN and CDR2 SVGIG (reference sequence).